The 15 T cell receptor beta chains in this list originate from one sample, sequenced in a study of CD8 T cells in ankylosing spondylitis. TCRdb reprocessed the 5' RACE reads via MiXCR and lists one record per CDR3 protein. The sample has roughly 160,000 distinct CDR3 sequences; approximately 9.9% are singletons. Input material: blood, either unsorted or a sorted T cell fraction (not recorded which). The receptors here all came from a female donor with ankylosing spondylitis or in good health (not recorded which).

This clonotype was detected a few times. The rearrangement links TRBV21-1 to TRBJ2-3; the table assigns TRBD2, which was not confirmed against the DNA. TRBV21-1 is a pseudogene. The CDR3 has 14 amino acids. In DNA form, the CDR3 reads TGTGCCAGCAGGCGGGAGGGCCTCCCAGATACGCAGTATTTT. Translated, it gives CASRREGLPDTQYF.

The table lists this clonotype with a few counts. V is TRBV5-6 and J is TRBJ2-1, with 11 bases that match TRBD2. CDR1 and CDR2 from the germline V gene are SGHDT and YYEEEE. Losses at the gene ends were 4 bases for V and 10 bases for J; bases not matched to a gene: 16. The CDR3 has 17 amino acids. CDR3 residues: CASSAITTSGMREEQFF. For the CDR3, the DNA is TGTGCCAGCAGCGCCATTACGACTAGCGGGATGCGGGAGGAGCAGTTCTTC. Full variable domain (missing parts from reference TRBV5-6 and TRBJ2-1): DAGVTQSPTHLIKTRGQQVTLRCSPKSGHDTVSWYQQALGQGPQFIFQYYEEEERQRGNFPDRFSGHQFPNYSSELNVNALLLGDSALYLCASSAITTSGMREEQFFGPGTRLTVL.

The chain joins TRBV5-1 to TRBJ2-1; 8 bases map to TRBD2. Germline lookup yields CDR1 SGHRS and CDR2 YFSETQ. This CDR3 has 16 residues. After removal of 4 bases from V and 4 bases from J, the junction contained 10 bases not matched to a gene. CDR3 sequence: CASSPPGGRVYNEQFF. DNA for the CDR3: TGCGCCAGCAGCCCCCCGGGGGGGAGGGTATACAATGAGCAGTTCTTC.

The genes are TRBV7-9 and TRBJ2-7, with D perhaps being TRBD1 or TRBD2 (5 bases each). Germline-derived CDR1 and CDR2 are SEHNR and FQNEAQ (reference sequence). This CDR3 contains 15 residues. The germline V and J ends were trimmed by 3 bases and 2 bases, with 14 bases remaining between them. DNA of the CDR3: TGTGCCAGCAGCTTCTCCGGGACCGAGACCTACGAGCAGTACTTC. It yields the protein CASSFSGTETYEQYF.

J is TRBJ2-1 and V is TRBV30; TRBD2 matches 8 bases. CDR1 is GTSNPN and CDR2 is SVGIG in the germline V gene (reference sequence). CDR3 size: 21 residues. The V segment lost 0 bases and the J segment 9 bases; nucleotides outside the gene matches: 28. The CDR3 sequence: CAWSVGGGVSGNPFLQGEQFF. The CDR3 bases are TGTGCCTGGAGTGTAGGTGGAGGAGTTAGCGGGAATCCTTTTCTACAGGGTGAGCAGTTCTTC.

This clonotype was picked up a small number of times. This chain links TRBV5-4 with TRBJ2-1, with 8 bases lining up with TRBD1. Per germline, CDR1 SGHNT and CDR2 YYREEE (reference sequence). Trimming cost V 4 bases and J 8 bases; bases outside gene matches: 5. This CDR3 is built from 13 residues. The CDR3 is CASSGQGGDEQFF. The CDR3 nucleotides read TGTGCCAGCAGCGGACAGGGAGGAGATGAGCAGTTCTTC.

This clonotype was counted only a few times. The chain carries TRBV15 and TRBJ2-2; maybe TRBD2 (6 bases). The V gene's germline CDR1 is LNHNV and CDR2 YYDKDF (reference sequence). V lost 0 bases and J 3 bases, leaving 17 bases between the germline ends. The CDR3 consists of 18 residues. CDR3: CATSRDGMSGEYTGELFF. CDR3 DNA: TGTGCCACCAGCAGAGATGGGATGTCGGGAGAGTACACCGGGGAGCTGTTTTTT. The variable domain in full, with the rest retrieved from reference TRBV15 and TRBJ2-2, is DAMVIQNPRYQVTQFGKPVTLSCSQTLNHNVMYWYQQKSSQAPKLLFHYYDKDFNNEADTPDNFQSRRPNTSFCFLDIRSPGLGDTAMYLCATSRDGMSGEYTGELFFGEGSRLTVL.

The chain has TRBV5-1 and TRBJ1-1; the D is unclear. This CDR3 has 16 residues. Trimming shortened V by 0 bases and J by 2 bases, and 14 bases separated the two germline ends. Germline V lookup: CDR1 SGHRS, CDR2 YFSETQ. The CDR3 nucleotides are TGCGCCAGCAGCTTGGGCCCCCCCGGGCCTAACACTGAAGCTTTCTTT. Translating it yields CASSLGPPGPNTEAFF.

The CDR3 protein is CASSQGDYNEQFF. As DNA, the CDR3 is TGCGCCAGCAGCCAGGGGGACTACAATGAGCAGTTCTTC. The chain joins TRBV4-3 to TRBJ2-1, with D possibly called TRBD1 or TRBD2 (5 bases each). V lost 3 bases and J 3 bases, leaving 6 bases between the germline ends. Germline CDR1 LGHNA, CDR2 YSLEER. This CDR3 comprises 13 residues.

This clonotype appeared a few times. This chain uses TRBV27 with TRBJ1-1; possible D gene TRBD1, 6 bases. CDR3 length: 17 amino acids. Per germline, CDR1 MNHEY and CDR2 SMNVEV (reference sequence). V lost 6 bases and J 1 base, leaving 21 bases between the germline ends. CDR3 nucleotide sequence: TGTGCCAGCAGGGGGACAACCCATAAAGGGGGGAACACTGAAGCTTTCTTT. Translation: CASRGTTHKGGNTEAFF.

The DNA for the CDR3 is TGCGCCAGCCGGGACAACCACTACGAGCAGTACTTC. It is translated as CASRDNHYEQYF. The rearrangement joins TRBV5-1 to TRBJ2-7; the D gene is possibly TRBD1 (6 bases). Trimming cost V 7 bases and J 3 bases, with 11 bases left between them. The germline gives CDR1 SGHRS, CDR2 YFSETQ. The CDR3 extends over 12 amino acids.

This clonotype turned up a few times. This chain joins TRBV6-1 and TRBJ1-2, with D unclear. There are 15 residues in the CDR3. The germline gives CDR1 MNHNS, CDR2 SASEGT. V lost 4 bases and J lost 7, with 19 bases in between. The CDR3 reads CASSVTRKGVSGYTF. CDR3 sequence (DNA): TGTGCCAGCAGTGTAACCAGAAAGGGCGTATCTGGCTACACCTTC.

This clonotype appeared a few times. This chain connects TRBV28 to TRBJ1-2; D call uncertain. Germline values: CDR1 MDHEN, CDR2 SYDVKM. Between the trimmed V and J ends, which lost 4 bases and 7 bases, there was a span of 16 bases. The CDR3 has 14 residues. The CDR3 sequence is CASSSTGGLVGYTF. CDR3 bases: TGTGCCAGCAGTTCTACCGGCGGGCTGGTTGGCTACACCTTC.

This clonotype was picked up many times. The chain uses TRBV7-9 and TRBJ2-1; the D gene could be TRBD1 or TRBD2 (5 bases each). Trimming pared 5 bases from V and 1 base from J, leaving 15 bases between. This CDR3 region has 16 residues. Per the germline V gene, CDR1 is SEHNR and CDR2 is FQNEAQ (reference sequence). CDR3 region: CASSTPHGASYNEQFF. CDR3 bases: TGTGCCAGCAGCACCCCCCACGGGGCTTCCTACAATGAGCAGTTCTTC.

The gene calls are TRBV7-9 and TRBJ2-3; 12 nucleotides match TRBD2. The CDR3 totals 15 residues. J was trimmed by 6 bases and V by 6 bases; bases with no gene match: 7. The V gene's germline CDR1 is SEHNR and CDR2 FQNEAQ (reference sequence). CDR3 in amino acids: CASSPSGRARDTQYF. The DNA for the CDR3 is TGTGCCAGCAGTCCTAGCGGGAGGGCCAGGGATACGCAGTATTTT.